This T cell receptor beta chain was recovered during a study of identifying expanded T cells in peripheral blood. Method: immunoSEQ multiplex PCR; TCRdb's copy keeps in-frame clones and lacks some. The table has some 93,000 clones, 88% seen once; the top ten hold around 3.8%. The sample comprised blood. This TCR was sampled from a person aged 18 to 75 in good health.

The CDR3 nucleotides are TGCAGCGTTCCTACCGGCCGTCGCCGGAACGAGCAGTACTTC. Translating gives CSVPTGRRRNEQYF. The chain joins TRBV29-1 to TRBJ2-7; D is undetermined. The CDR3 has 14 residues. Germline V gene lookup returns CDR1 SQVTM and CDR2 ANQGSEA. V gave up 5 bases and J gave up 5 bases, with 19 bases separating them.